This T cell receptor beta chain emerged from a study of shared clonotypes between healthy human individuals. Naive CD8 cells comprised CD45RO-negative, CCR7-positively selected cells, excluding terminally differentiated effector memory CD45RA+ cells. V was cut by 3 bases and J by 7 bases, with 13 bases left in between. Germline CDR1 and CDR2: MNHEY and SMNVEV (reference sequence). This CDR3 is 14 amino acids long. Sequencing used immunoSEQ multiplex PCR; TCRdb keeps in-frame clones, though not all of them. The table includes around 550,000 clones, 85% to 95% detected once. The sequence derives from a woman aged 30 to 39 in good health. The source material was naive CD8+ T cells sorted from blood. V and J are TRBV27 and TRBJ2-1; D may be TRBD2 (5 bases). CDR3 sequence reads: CASSFRGLINEQFF. The CDR3 nucleotides read TGTGCCAGCAGTTTTCGAGGACTCATAAATGAGCAGTTCTTC.